The clone carrying this TCR beta chain was seen a few times. As yet, its antigen is unknown. A single record per CDR3 protein comes from TCRdb applying MiXCR to the 5' RACE reads. The data show a few hundred thousand distinct CDR3 sequences, around 27% seen once. This sample was included in a study of T-cell memory formation after mild COVID-19. Whole-study findings and limits: Clones shrinking from day 15 to 85 showed even CD4/CD8 mixes; later expanders tilted CD4+.

V was cut by 0 bases and J by 5 bases, with 22 bases left in between. The CDR3 consists of 17 residues. Germline V gene data show CDR1 as DFQATT and CDR2 as SNEGSKA (reference sequence). This TCR came from an adult woman who had mild COVID-19 (a few samples of this study predate the infection). Cell type and time point are not known. The V and J genes are TRBV20-1 and TRBJ2-5; the D gene is possibly TRBD1 (6 bases). The material sequenced was PBMCs or a T cell subset sorted from them (not recorded which). The CDR3 is CSARDLGSTGSLETQYF. CDR3 nucleotides: TGCAGTGCTAGAGACCTAGGAAGTACAGGGAGTTTGGAGACCCAGTACTTC.